This entry features one TCR beta chain sequence. These data are taken from a study of T cell changes during pregnancy in multiple sclerosis. Data came from immunoSEQ multiplex PCR; TCRdb stores just in-frame clones and leaves some out. The sample lists more than 100,000 clones, roughly 92% occurring once. The sequence derives from a female donor with multiple sclerosis, enrolled in a pregnancy study. Sequenced material: peripheral blood, taken after pregnancy.

In DNA form, the CDR3 reads TGTGCCAGCAGCCTCCCGGGGACAGGGGATGGAGAGACCCAGTACTTC. Its protein product is CASSLPGTGDGETQYF. The chain has TRBV5-4 and TRBJ2-5, with 10 bases matching TRBD1. Trimming at V came to 4 bases and at J to 4 bases, leaving 10 bases not matched to a gene. The germline V gene encodes CDR1 SGHNT and CDR2 YYREEE (reference sequence). The CDR3 is 16 residues long. Together with reference TRBV5-4 and TRBJ2-5, the CDR3 gives the full variable domain: ETGVTQSPTHLIKTRGQQVTLRCSSQSGHNTVSWYQQALGQGPQFIFQYYREEENGRGNFPPRFSGLQFPNYSSELNVNALELDDSALYLCASSLPGTGDGETQYFGPGTRLLVL.